One sample yielded the 2 T cell receptor beta chains listed below, sequenced in a study of response to subunit inactivated influenza vaccine. TCRdb re-analysed the RT-PCR reads in MiXCR, keeping a single row per CDR3 protein. The table records about 310,000 distinct CDR3 sequences, 20% to 25% of them present only once. The sample in question was PBMCs from blood, obtained about 19 months after vaccination. These TCRs come from a man aged 50-75 years who received an inactivated influenza vaccine.

This chain connects TRBV25-1 to TRBJ2-1; 9 bases map to TRBD1. CDR3 size: 13 residues. From germline, CDR1 is MGHDK and CDR2 SYGVNS. V lost 10 bases to trimming and J lost 1 base; unmatched junction nucleotides: 2. The CDR3 nucleotides are TGTGCCACCGGACAGGGGTCCTACAATGAGCAGTTCTTC. As protein: CATGQGSYNEQFF.

This clonotype was observed a handful of times. The chain employs TRBV6-5 and TRBJ2-1; TRBD2 matches 13 bases. J was trimmed by 10 bases and V by 2 bases; bases with no gene match: 8. From germline, CDR1 is MNHEY and CDR2 SVGAGI. CDR3 length: 16 amino acids. This chain's CDR3 is CASSYILAGGALEQFF. Here the CDR3 DNA reads TGTGCCAGCAGTTACATACTAGCGGGAGGGGCACTGGAGCAGTTCTTC.